The 19 T cell receptor beta chains given below trace back to one sample, sequenced in a study of T cells after yellow fever vaccination (dated 2019 in TCRdb). The library was prepared using 5' RACE. Sequencing was performed on an Illumina NovaSeq 6000. TCRdb reworked the public reads: Q25 trimming with fastp, MiXCR clone assembly, productive beta chains retained. Each record represents a unique CDR3 protein, reported with the most common genes and DNA among its rows. In this sample the table shows more than 300,000 distinct CDR3 sequences, around 10% of which occur a single time. The biggest ten clones account for about 3% of the sample. The treatment or condition label, read with the paper, signifies: live attenuated yellow fever vaccine strain. The sample here was CD4+ T cells sorted from PBMCs, taken 45 days after the yellow fever booster vaccination. The source of these receptors is a man between 18 and 29 years old who received the YFV17D yellow fever vaccine.

Many counts were recorded for this clonotype. The J gene is TRBJ2-7, the V gene TRBV7-9, with 7 bases identical to TRBD2. Germline V gene sequence: CDR1 SEHNR, CDR2 FQNEAQ (reference sequence). Losses at the gene ends were 2 bases for V and 6 bases for J; bases not matched to a gene: 4. This CDR3 spans 13 amino acids. DNA of the CDR3: TGTGCCAGCAGCTTATCCGGGGAGGGCGAGCAGTACGTC. This translates into CASSLSGEGEQYV.

This clonotype was counted many times. The chain employs TRBV7-9 and TRBJ2-2, with 7 nucleotides matching TRBD1. J was trimmed by 6 bases and V by 6 bases; bases with no gene match: 19. The CDR3 runs 18 residues. Germline CDR1 reads SEHNR; CDR2 reads FQNEAQ (reference sequence). Here the CDR3 DNA reads TGTGCCAGCAGAGGACCACTTCGGACAGGCCCCATGGCCGGGGAGCTGTTTTTT. It yields the protein CASRGPLRTGPMAGELFF.

This clonotype appeared many times. The chain couples TRBV2 to TRBJ1-2; TRBD1 aligns across 8 bases. The length of the CDR3 is 14 residues. The trim removed 5 bases at V and 2 bases at J, leaving 4 bases unmatched. Germline values: CDR1 SNHLY, CDR2 FYNNEI. The CDR3 nucleotides read TGTGCCAGCAGTTTTGACAGGGGAAACTATGGCTACACCTTC. Amino acid sequence: CASSFDRGNYGYTF.

This clonotype was found a few times. This sequence joins TRBV20-1 and TRBJ1-1; no clear D. The V gene's germline CDR1 is DFQATT and CDR2 SNEGSKA (reference sequence). Trimming stripped 0 bases from V and 5 bases from J, with 4 bases between. The CDR3 extends over 11 amino acids. The CDR3 DNA follows: TGCAGTGCTAGAGATCGTACTGAAGCTTTCTTT. Protein: CSARDRTEAFF.

The chain recombines TRBV7-9 with TRBJ2-1; D remains unclear. Trimming left V 7 bases short and J 10 bases short, with 11 bases between. CDR3 length: 11 residues. Per germline, CDR1 SEHNR and CDR2 FQNEAQ (reference sequence). The CDR3 here is CASTRHEEQFF. DNA for the CDR3: TGTGCCAGCACCCGTCATGAGGAGCAGTTCTTC. Together with reference TRBV7-9 and TRBJ2-1, the CDR3 gives the full variable domain: DTGVSQNPRHKITKRGQNVTFRCDPISEHNRLYWYRQTLGQGPEFLTYFQNEAQLEKSRLLSDRFSAERPKGSFSTLEIQRTEQGDSAMYLCASTRHEEQFFGPGTRLTVL.

In its sample, this clonotype was seen a few times. The rearrangement links TRBV5-1 to TRBJ2-3; TRBD1 aligns across 12 bases. V lost 2 bases and J lost 4; bases outside the gene matches: 2. The length of the CDR3 is 15 residues. The germline V gene encodes CDR1 SGHRS and CDR2 YFSETQ. The CDR3 DNA is TGCGCCAGCAGCTTAGGGGACAGGGGGCCAGATACGCAGTATTTT. It translates to CASSLGDRGPDTQYF.

This clonotype was recorded many times. V usage is TRBV6-9 and J usage is TRBJ2-1; TRBD1 aligns across 8 bases. In germline, CDR1 is MNHGY, CDR2 SVAAGI. The V and J ends lost 6 bases and 9 bases, in that order; junction bases with no gene match: 13. The CDR3 spans 15 residues. The CDR3 here is CASRLYWAGGLEQFF. CDR3 DNA: TGTGCCAGCAGGCTTTATTGGGCAGGGGGCCTTGAGCAGTTCTTC.

This clonotype was counted many times. This chain joins TRBV27 and TRBJ1-1, with D uncertain. The germline CDR1 and CDR2 sequences are MNHEY and SMNVEV (reference sequence). The CDR3 length is 13 residues. The germline V and J ends were trimmed by 1 base and 4 bases, with 7 bases remaining between them. CDR3 sequence (DNA): TGTGCCAGCAGTTTATTGACCGGCACTGAAGCTTTCTTT. It specifies CASSLLTGTEAFF.

At least ten counts were recorded for this clonotype. The gene calls are TRBV5-4 and TRBJ2-7, with a tentative D call TRBD1 (6 bases). CDR3 length equals 12 residues. Germline CDR1 is SGHNT and CDR2 is YYREEE (reference sequence). V lost 4 bases and J lost 3, with 8 bases in between. The DNA of the CDR3 is TGTGCCAGCAGCATGGACAGCTACGAGCAGTACTTC. Translation gives CASSMDSYEQYF.

The rearrangement uses TRBV5-1 and TRBJ1-4; TRBD1 agrees at 7 bases. Germline V gene data show CDR1 as SGHRS and CDR2 as YFSETQ. This CDR3 spans 13 amino acids. The ends lost 3 bases at V and 7 bases at J; junction bases unmatched: 3. CDR3 amino acids: CASSYAGGEKLFF. CDR3 nucleotides: TGCGCCAGCAGCTATGCAGGGGGTGAAAAACTGTTTTTT.

The chain joins TRBV25-1 to TRBJ2-3; TRBD1 agrees at 11 bases. The J segment lost 3 bases and the V segment lost 3 bases, leaving 5 bases of the junction unmatched. Germline values: CDR1 MGHDK, CDR2 SYGVNS. CDR3 length equals 16 residues. CDR3: CASSDPGQGATDTQYF. DNA of the CDR3: TGTGCCAGCAGTGACCCAGGACAGGGGGCAACAGATACGCAGTATTTT.

This sequence joins TRBV19 and TRBJ2-2; the D gene is possibly TRBD1 (6 bases). The CDR3 is 14 amino acids. The germline V gene has CDR1 LNHDA and CDR2 SQIVND (reference sequence). Trimming shortened V by 10 bases and J by 3 bases, and 15 bases separated the two germline ends. CDR3 bases: TGTGCCACCAGGAGGCAGGGGTACACCGGGGAGCTGTTTTTT. Residues: CATRRQGYTGELFF.

This clonotype was observed a handful of times. The chain is built from TRBV5-1 and TRBJ2-5; D is possibly TRBD1 (5 bases). The V and J ends lost 5 bases and 2 bases respectively, with 10 bases between them. This CDR3 has 13 amino acids. CDR1 SGHRS and CDR2 YFSETQ come from the germline V gene. The CDR3 coding sequence is TGCGCCAGCAGGAGGTGGACACAAGAGACCCAGTACTTC. Protein product: CASRRWTQETQYF.

This clonotype appeared a few times. The V gene is TRBV7-6, the J gene TRBJ2-5, with D possibly matching TRBD2 (5 bases). The germline V gene encodes CDR1 SGHVS and CDR2 FNYEAQ. V gave up 4 bases and J gave up 1 base, with 19 bases separating them. There are 17 residues in the CDR3. The CDR3 coding sequence is TGTGCCAGCAGCTCAGGCGTCATAGCGTTGGGCCAAGAGACCCAGTACTTC. It codes for CASSSGVIALGQETQYF.

This clonotype was recorded a few times. The rearrangement uses TRBV4-3 and TRBJ2-3; D is undetermined. The V and J ends lost 4 bases and 4 bases respectively, with 15 bases between them. This CDR3 comprises 15 residues. Germline V CDR1 and CDR2: LGHNA, YSLEER. The CDR3 sequence is CASSPRAPEADTQYF. As DNA, the CDR3 is TGCGCCAGCAGCCCCCGGGCCCCAGAGGCAGATACGCAGTATTTT.

This clonotype was seen a few times. J is TRBJ1-3 and V is TRBV7-9, with unresolved D. Germline lookup yields CDR1 SEHNR and CDR2 FQNEAQ (reference sequence). CDR3 length equals 12 residues. V was shortened by 2 bases and J by 3 bases, with 2 bases between the two germline ends. CDR3 amino acids: CASSLNGNTIYF. The CDR3 nucleotides are TGTGCCAGCAGCTTAAATGGAAACACCATATATTTT. Full variable domain (outside the CDR3, taken from reference TRBV7-9 and TRBJ1-3): DTGVSQNPRHKITKRGQNVTFRCDPISEHNRLYWYRQTLGQGPEFLTYFQNEAQLEKSRLLSDRFSAERPKGSFSTLEIQRTEQGDSAMYLCASSLNGNTIYFGEGSWLTVV.

This clonotype was seen more than once but under ten times. The CDR3 DNA follows: TGTGCCAGCAGCACGCGGACAGGAGCATACAATGAGCAGTTCTTC. Its protein product is CASSTRTGAYNEQFF. V usage is TRBV7-2 and J usage is TRBJ2-1, with 7 bases aligning to TRBD1. Germline V CDR1 and CDR2: SGHTA, FQGNSA. Unmatched junction bases numbered 8, after V lost 5 bases and J lost 4 bases. This CDR3 comprises 15 residues.

The rearrangement links TRBV12-3 or TRBV12-4 to TRBJ2-3; a weak D match, TRBD2 (6 bases). With 5 bases removed from V and 8 bases from J, the gap between germline ends came to 20 bases. The CDR3 runs to 15 residues. CDR3 region: CASSRRGGDLTTQYF. In DNA form, the CDR3 reads TGTGCCAGCAGTCGGCGGGGCGGGGACCTCACTACGCAGTATTTT.

In its sample, this clonotype was seen many times. This chain connects TRBV5-1 to TRBJ1-5, with 7 bases fitting TRBD1. The V and J ends lost 1 base and 6 bases, in that order; junction bases with no gene match: 7. The CDR3 contains 15 residues. Germline CDR1 reads SGHRS; CDR2 reads YFSETQ. The DNA for the CDR3 is TGCGCCAGCAGCTTGATGGCAGGGGGAGGTCAGCCCCAGCATTTT. Its translation is CASSLMAGGGQPQHF. Using reference TRBV5-1 and TRBJ1-5 for the parts outside the CDR3, the full variable domain is KAGVTQTPRYLIKTRGQQVTLSCSPISGHRSVSWYQQTPGQGLQFLFEYFSETQRNKGNFPGRFSGRQFSNSRSEMNVSTLELGDSALYLCASSLMAGGGQPQHFGDGTRLSIL.